The 20 T cell receptor beta chains in this list originate from one sample, sequenced in a study of a mutant IDH1 vaccine in newly diagnosed glioma. Time point given: week 35, safety follow-up. Alongside topical imiquimod, each dose of vaccine comprised 300 ug of mutant IDH1 20-mer peptide. Sequencing was performed with immunoSEQ multiplex PCR; in TCRdb, only in-frame clones are kept and a portion is missing. Among 45,000 or so clones listed, about 88% were seen once. Antigens for these TCRs are unknown. The sample in question was PBMCs, obtained from a glioma patient whose treatment included an IDH1 peptide vaccine. These receptors all stem from a woman between 40 and 55 years old with glioma.

The rearrangement links TRBV7-6 to TRBJ2-7; no definite D call. This CDR3 is built from 15 residues. Trimming left V 0 bases short and J 3 bases short, with 12 bases between. The germline V gene encodes CDR1 SGHVS and CDR2 FNYEAQ. As DNA, the CDR3 is TGTGCCAGCAGCTTAGCGCAGGTCCGAAACTACGAGCAGTACTTC. This codes for CASSLAQVRNYEQYF.

CDR3 nucleotides: TGTGCCAGCAGCTTAAGGAGGCAGGCCAACGTCCTGACTTTC. It is translated as CASSLRRQANVLTF. The V and J genes are TRBV13 and TRBJ2-6; tentatively, D is TRBD2 (5 bases). V lost 2 bases to trimming and J lost 6 bases, with 8 bases between them. There are 14 residues in the CDR3. Germline V gene data show CDR1 as PRHDT and CDR2 as FYEKMQ (reference sequence).

The CDR3 region is CATSRVPVPYEQYF. The CDR3 DNA sequence: TGTGCCACCAGCAGAGTCCCGGTTCCCTACGAGCAGTACTTC. The J gene is TRBJ2-7, the V gene TRBV15; D is uncertain. V shed 1 base and J shed 2 bases, with 9 bases lying between them. CDR3 size: 14 residues. CDR1 LNHNV and CDR2 YYDKDF come from the germline V gene (reference sequence).

The CDR3 loop is CASSPDRGYTEAFF. CDR3 DNA sequence: TGTGCCAGCAGCCCTGACAGGGGATACACTGAAGCTTTCTTT. This chain connects TRBV21-1 to TRBJ1-1; the DNA was not used to check the table's D call, TRBD1. TRBV21-1 is annotated as a pseudogene. CDR3 size: 14 residues.

The V call is TRBV2, the J call TRBJ2-5; 10 bases are shared with TRBD2. This CDR3 is 15 amino acids long. CDR1 and CDR2 (germline): SNHLY, FYNNEI. J lost 5 bases, V lost 6 bases, and 9 bases had no gene match. The CDR3 protein is CASSVPSGRAETQYF. DNA of the CDR3: TGTGCCAGCAGCGTTCCTAGCGGGAGAGCGGAGACCCAGTACTTC. Full variable domain (remainder filled in from reference TRBV2 and TRBJ2-5): EPEVTQTPSHQVTQMGQEVILRCVPISNHLYFYWYRQILGQKVEFLVSFYNNEISEKSEIFDDQFSVERPDGSNFTLKIRSTKLEDSAMYFCASSVPSGRAETQYFGPGTRLLVL.

This chain connects TRBV6-4 to TRBJ2-6; D call uncertain. CDR3 length: 14 amino acids. Germline V lookup: CDR1 MRHNA, CDR2 SNTAGT. V dropped 5 bases and J dropped 0 bases, with 5 bases sitting between them. CDR3 amino acids: CASSIDSGANVLTF. The CDR3 coding sequence is TGTGCCAGCAGTATAGACTCTGGGGCCAACGTCCTGACTTTC.

V usage is TRBV19 and J usage is TRBJ2-4; 7 bases agree with TRBD1. This CDR3 has 13 amino acids. Germline CDR1 LNHDA, CDR2 SQIVND (reference sequence). Unmatched junction bases numbered 1, after V lost 5 bases and J lost 3 bases. The CDR3 DNA sequence: TGTGCCAGTAGTCGGGACAGCAAAAACATTCAGTACTTC. The encoded protein is CASSRDSKNIQYF.

The chain employs TRBV7-2 and TRBJ2-2; D not certain. V was trimmed by 3 bases and J by 5 bases, leaving 22 bases between them. The CDR3 extends over 18 amino acids. Germline CDR1 and CDR2: SGHTA and FQGNSA. The CDR3 spells CASSLGRGRRMGTGELFF. Written as DNA, the CDR3 is TGTGCCAGCAGCTTGGGCAGAGGACGTAGAATGGGGACCGGGGAGCTGTTTTTT.

The chain combines TRBV4-2 with TRBJ1-4; possibly TRBD1 for D (5 bases). Germline CDR1 LGHNA, CDR2 YNFKEQ. With 1 base removed from V and 0 bases from J, the gap between germline ends came to 9 bases. The length of the CDR3 is 16 residues. CDR3 nucleotides: TGTGCCAGCAGCCAAGGCAGGGAAGCAACTAATGAAAAACTGTTTTTT. Translating gives CASSQGREATNEKLFF.

In this sample, this clone turned up a few times. The chain couples TRBV2 to TRBJ2-3, with unresolved D. V was pared by 7 bases and J by 2 bases, with 13 bases between. Germline V lookup: CDR1 SNHLY, CDR2 FYNNEI. This CDR3 comprises 14 residues. The CDR3 DNA sequence: TGTGCCAGCAATTGGTTGGGTTACACAGATACGCAGTATTTT. Encoded protein: CASNWLGYTDTQYF.

The chain is built from TRBV18 and TRBJ1-1, with 10 bases matching TRBD1. V lost 5 bases to trimming and J lost 3 bases; unmatched junction nucleotides: 3. CDR3 size: 14 residues. Germline V gene data show CDR1 as KGHSH and CDR2 as LQKENI. The CDR3 nucleotides read TGTGCCAGCTCATCAGACAGGGGGCACACTGAAGCTTTCTTT. Encoded protein: CASSSDRGHTEAFF.

Here the CDR3 reads CASRSHGNTEAFF. CDR3 coding DNA: TGTGCCAGCAGGAGCCACGGGAACACTGAAGCTTTCTTT. This chain links TRBV28 with TRBJ1-1, with no clear D. The CDR3 has 13 amino acids. Germline loops: CDR1 MDHEN, CDR2 SYDVKM. Trimming shortened V by 6 bases and J by 1 base, and 9 bases separated the two germline ends.

The J gene is TRBJ2-7, the V gene TRBV29-1; 7 nucleotides match TRBD2. The CDR3 has 16 amino acids. CDR1 and CDR2 from the germline V gene are SQVTM and ANQGSEA. Unmatched junction bases numbered 15, after V lost 3 bases and J lost 4 bases. The CDR3 region is CSVEDDGGGLGYEQYF. CDR3 coding DNA: TGCAGCGTTGAGGACGATGGGGGAGGGCTTGGTTACGAGCAGTACTTC.

This chain joins TRBV5-1 and TRBJ1-5; TRBD1 matches 7 bases. Looked up from germline, CDR1 is SGHRS and CDR2 is YFSETQ. The CDR3 covers 15 residues. The J segment lost 4 bases and the V segment lost 4 bases, leaving 8 bases of the junction unmatched. As DNA, the CDR3 is TGCGCCAGCAGCCGAGGGGGCCGGGGGAATCAGCCCCAGCATTTT. Its protein product is CASSRGGRGNQPQHF.

The chain links TRBV6-5 to TRBJ1-1; 8 bases match TRBD1. V was pared by 6 bases and J by 8 bases, with 5 bases of the junction left unmatched. The CDR3 runs to 12 residues. The germline CDR1 and CDR2 sequences are MNHEY and SVGAGI. The CDR3 protein is CASRTDRAEAFF. Written as DNA, the CDR3 is TGTGCCAGCAGAACGGACAGGGCCGAAGCTTTCTTT.

J is TRBJ1-2 and V is TRBV5-5; 7 nucleotides agree with TRBD1. Germline V gene data show CDR1 as SGHKS and CDR2 as YYEKEE (reference sequence). The CDR3 is 15 residues long. V shed 5 bases and J 2 bases; nucleotides not matched to a gene: 9. CDR3 DNA sequence: TGTGCCAGCAGTAACACCGGGACAGCGAACTATGGCTACACCTTC. Protein product: CASSNTGTANYGYTF.

The genes are TRBV9 and TRBJ2-3, with D uncertain. Germline CDR1 SGDLS, CDR2 YYNGEE. This CDR3 is 14 amino acids long. Trimming took off 4 bases at V and 0 bases at J, with 9 bases between the two ends. CDR3 residues: CASSQNPSTDTQYF. CDR3 nucleotides: TGTGCCAGCAGCCAAAATCCTAGCACAGATACGCAGTATTTT.

The J gene is TRBJ2-3, the V gene TRBV5-1; D perhaps matches TRBD2 (5 bases). With 4 bases removed from V and 0 bases from J, the gap between germline ends came to 21 bases. This CDR3 has 18 amino acids. Germline CDR1 is SGHRS and CDR2 is YFSETQ. The CDR3 is CASSDTPEALLSTDTQYF. The CDR3 DNA sequence: TGCGCCAGCAGCGACACTCCGGAGGCACTCCTTAGCACAGATACGCAGTATTTT.

This clone has a single count. V gene TRBV7-2 combines with J gene TRBJ2-1; the match to TRBD2 covers 8 bases. Germline CDR1 reads SGHTA; CDR2 reads FQGNSA. V lost 3 bases, J lost 4 bases, and 5 bases stayed unmatched. The CDR3 runs 15 residues. The CDR3 spells CASSFSGGPYNEQFF. In DNA, the CDR3 is TGTGCCAGCAGCTTCAGCGGGGGACCATACAATGAGCAGTTCTTC.

The chain recombines TRBV7-9 with TRBJ1-4, with 7 bases identical to TRBD1. Germline assignment: CDR1 SEHNR and CDR2 FQNEAQ (reference sequence). V lost 1 base and J lost 5; bases outside the gene matches: 7. The CDR3 loop spans 16 amino acids. The chain's CDR3 is CASSLDRTGLNEKLFF. CDR3 bases: TGTGCCAGCAGCTTAGATCGGACAGGCTTGAATGAAAAACTGTTTTTT.